The rows below give T cell receptor beta chains drawn from one sample of a study of blood T cell repertoires in COVID-19. The table came from immunoSEQ multiplex PCR; TCRdb's copy has only in-frame clones and leaves some out. The profile shows roughly 250,000 clones, approximately 86% of them singletons. Sequencing used PBMCs or T cells enriched from blood (not recorded which). Source of these receptors: a woman aged 40 to 55 with acute COVID-19. Both conserved end residues are part of each CDR3. Each record gives: clone size, J gene, D gene, V gene, CDR3 protein, CDR3 DNA. D genes are given only for firm matches. For some rows the clone size is stated as once, few or many, or as a class when expanded; others skip it.

size: once; J: TRBJ2-1; D: TRBD2; V: TRBV24-1; CDR3: CATSDPGLAFNEQFF; DNA: TGTGCCACCAGTGACCCAGGACTAGCGTTCAATGAGCAGTTCTTC
size: NA; J: TRBJ2-1; D: TRBD2; V: TRBV11-3; CDR3: CASSFSGSTSNEQFF; DNA: TGTGCCAGCAGTTTCAGCGGGAGTACCTCCAATGAGCAGTTCTTC
size: NA; J: TRBJ2-7; D: NA; V: TRBV5-5; CDR3: CASSLAGITYEQYF; DNA: TGTGCCAGCAGCTTGGCCGGGATAACCTACGAGCAGTACTTC
size: NA; J: TRBJ2-2; D: TRBD1; V: TRBV7-9; CDR3: CASSLGSSGTAFTGELFF; DNA: TGTGCCAGCAGCCTGGGGAGCTCCGGGACAGCCTTTACCGGGGAGCTGTTTTTT
size: NA; J: TRBJ2-1; D: TRBD2; V: TRBV6-5; CDR3: CASSFWRTGGWNEQFF; DNA: TGTGCCAGCAGTTTTTGGCGTACGGGAGGGTGGAATGAGCAGTTCTTC
size: few; J: TRBJ2-1; D: TRBD2; V: TRBV19; CDR3: CASSRLTSGRNEQFF; DNA: TGTGCCAGTAGTAGACTTACTAGCGGCCGGAATGAGCAGTTCTTC
size: NA; J: TRBJ2-7; D: TRBD2; V: TRBV7-6; CDR3: CASSPRGRTSGRTYEQYF; DNA: TGTGCCAGCAGCCCCCGGGGTCGGACTAGCGGGAGAACCTACGAGCAGTACTTC
size: NA; J: TRBJ2-7; D: NA; V: TRBV29-1; CDR3: CSVAGRAYEQYF; DNA: TGCAGCGTTGCCGGCAGGGCCTACGAGCAGTACTTC
size: NA; J: TRBJ1-3; D: NA; V: TRBV7-3; CDR3: CASGAGPNSGNTIYF; DNA: TGTGCCAGCGGAGCGGGACCCAACTCTGGAAACACCATATATTTT
size: NA; J: TRBJ2-7; D: NA; V: TRBV5-6; CDR3: CASSTRGYEQYF; DNA: TGTGCCAGCAGCACCAGGGGTTACGAGCAGTACTTC